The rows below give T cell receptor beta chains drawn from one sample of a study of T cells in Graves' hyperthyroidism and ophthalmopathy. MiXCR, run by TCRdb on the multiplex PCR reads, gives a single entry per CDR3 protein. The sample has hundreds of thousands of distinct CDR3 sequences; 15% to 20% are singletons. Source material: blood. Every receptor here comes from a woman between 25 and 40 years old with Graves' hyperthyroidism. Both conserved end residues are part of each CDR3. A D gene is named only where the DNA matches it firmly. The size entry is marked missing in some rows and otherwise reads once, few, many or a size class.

CDR3 protein: CSARGVGGLNEQFF
CDR3 DNA: TGCAGTGCTAGGGGAGTGGGAGGGCTCAATGAGCAGTTCTTC
D gene: TRBD2
V gene: TRBV20-1
J gene: TRBJ2-1
clone size: many
CDR3 length: 14

CDR3 protein: CAWRPGLAGMYEQYF
CDR3 DNA: TGTGCCTGGAGGCCCGGACTAGCGGGAATGTACGAGCAGTACTTC
D gene: TRBD2
V gene: TRBV30
J gene: TRBJ2-7
clone size: few
CDR3 length: 15

CDR3 protein: CASSGTSGRRIGELFF
CDR3 DNA: TGTGCCAGCAGCGGTACTAGCGGGAGAAGAATCGGGGAGCTGTTTTTT
D gene: TRBD2
V gene: TRBV27
J gene: TRBJ2-2
clone size: few
CDR3 length: 16

CDR3 protein: CASSVEGSGAYEQYF
CDR3 DNA: TGTGCCAGCAGCGTAGAGGGTAGCGGCGCCTACGAGCAGTACTTC
D gene: -
V gene: TRBV7-2
J gene: TRBJ2-7
clone size: few
CDR3 length: 15

CDR3 protein: CSAGESYEQYF
CDR3 DNA: TGCAGCGCGGGGGAGTCCTACGAGCAGTACTTC
D gene: -
V gene: TRBV29-1
J gene: TRBJ2-7
clone size: -
CDR3 length: 11

CDR3 protein: CASSNLGGDTEAFF
CDR3 DNA: TGTGCCAGCAGTAACCTGGGCGGAGACACTGAAGCTTTCTTT
D gene: -
V gene: TRBV6-1
J gene: TRBJ1-1
clone size: many
CDR3 length: 14

CDR3 protein: CATSDLRSPVVTGELFF
CDR3 DNA: TGTGCCACCAGTGATTTGCGGTCTCCGGTGGTTACCGGGGAGCTGTTTTTT
D gene: -
V gene: TRBV24-1
J gene: TRBJ2-2
clone size: many
CDR3 length: 17

CDR3 protein: CASRAGTSPNNEQFF
CDR3 DNA: TGTGCCAGTAGGGCCGGGACTAGCCCTAACAATGAGCAGTTCTTC
D gene: TRBD2
V gene: TRBV19
J gene: TRBJ2-1
clone size: -
CDR3 length: 15

CDR3 protein: CASSGRDGNTEAFF
CDR3 DNA: TGCGCCAGCAGCGGCCGGGACGGGAACACTGAAGCTTTCTTT
D gene: -
V gene: TRBV5-1
J gene: TRBJ1-1
clone size: many
CDR3 length: 14

CDR3 protein: CASSNSLGLYF
CDR3 DNA: TGTGCCAGCAGTAACTCCTTGGGGCTGTACTTC
D gene: -
V gene: TRBV12-3/TRBV12-4
J gene: TRBJ2-7
clone size: many
CDR3 length: 11

CDR3 protein: CASNRGNQPQHF
CDR3 DNA: TGTGCCAGCAACCGGGGCAATCAGCCCCAGCATTTT
D gene: -
V gene: TRBV11-3
J gene: TRBJ1-5
clone size: -
CDR3 length: 12

CDR3 protein: CASGETGVTEAFF
CDR3 DNA: TGTGCTAGTGGCGAGACAGGGGTTACTGAAGCTTTCTTT
D gene: TRBD1
V gene: TRBV12-5
J gene: TRBJ1-1
clone size: few
CDR3 length: 13

CDR3 protein: CASSYGTSAQYF
CDR3 DNA: TGTGCCAGCAGCTACGGGACTAGCGCACAGTACTTC
D gene: TRBD2
V gene: TRBV5-6
J gene: TRBJ2-5
clone size: -
CDR3 length: 12

CDR3 protein: CSATYSGGTDTQYF
CDR3 DNA: TGCAGTGCTACCTATAGCGGGGGCACAGATACGCAGTATTTT
D gene: TRBD2
V gene: TRBV20-1
J gene: TRBJ2-3
clone size: many
CDR3 length: 14

CDR3 protein: CASSQGSARHYGYTF
CDR3 DNA: TGCGCCAGCAGCCAGGGGTCGGCACGTCACTATGGCTACACCTTC
D gene: -
V gene: TRBV4-3
J gene: TRBJ1-2
clone size: -
CDR3 length: 15

CDR3 protein: CSAHSGTSGNYEQYF
CDR3 DNA: TGCAGTGCTCACTCCGGGACTAGCGGGAACTACGAGCAGTACTTC
D gene: TRBD2
V gene: TRBV20-1
J gene: TRBJ2-7
clone size: few
CDR3 length: 15

CDR3 protein: CASQPAFNEKLFF
CDR3 DNA: TGTGCCTCCCAGCCCGCCTTTAATGAAAAACTGTTTTTT
D gene: -
V gene: TRBV19
J gene: TRBJ1-4
clone size: -
CDR3 length: 13

CDR3 protein: CSPGLAGSEQFF
CDR3 DNA: TGCAGCCCGGGACTAGCAGGGAGTGAGCAGTTCTTC
D gene: TRBD2
V gene: TRBV20-1
J gene: TRBJ2-1
clone size: many
CDR3 length: 12

CDR3 protein: CASSSRGAVYNEQFF
CDR3 DNA: TGTGCCAGCAGCTCCCGGGGGGCGGTTTACAATGAGCAGTTCTTC
D gene: -
V gene: TRBV7-2
J gene: TRBJ2-1
clone size: -
CDR3 length: 15

CDR3 protein: CASNRIVNQPQHF
CDR3 DNA: TGTGCCAGCAACCGGATTGTCAATCAGCCCCAGCATTTT
D gene: -
V gene: TRBV2
J gene: TRBJ1-5
clone size: many
CDR3 length: 13

CDR3 protein: CASSPIGGSTDTQYF
CDR3 DNA: TGTGCCAGCAGCCCCATCGGCGGTAGCACAGATACGCAGTATTTT
D gene: -
V gene: TRBV3-1
J gene: TRBJ2-3
clone size: many
CDR3 length: 15

CDR3 protein: CASSEAGRNEQFF
CDR3 DNA: TGTGCCAGCAGTGAAGCGGGACGGAATGAGCAGTTCTTC
D gene: -
V gene: TRBV2
J gene: TRBJ2-1
clone size: many
CDR3 length: 13

CDR3 protein: CASSLVPGATYNEQFF
CDR3 DNA: TGTGCCAGCAGTTTAGTCCCCGGAGCGACTTACAATGAGCAGTTCTTC
D gene: -
V gene: TRBV12-3/TRBV12-4
J gene: TRBJ2-1
clone size: few
CDR3 length: 16

CDR3 protein: CASSLEARGEQFF
CDR3 DNA: TGTGCCAGCAGCTTAGAGGCTAGGGGTGAGCAGTTCTTC
D gene: -
V gene: TRBV7-9
J gene: TRBJ2-1
clone size: -
CDR3 length: 13

CDR3 protein: CASSPSGRYEQYF
CDR3 DNA: TGTGCCAGCAGCCCTAGCGGACGCTACGAGCAGTACTTC
D gene: TRBD2
V gene: TRBV6-1
J gene: TRBJ2-7
clone size: -
CDR3 length: 13

CDR3 protein: CASSISGTIMGEQYF
CDR3 DNA: TGTGCCAGTAGTATATCCGGGACCATAATGGGCGAGCAGTACTTC
D gene: -
V gene: TRBV19
J gene: TRBJ2-7
clone size: -
CDR3 length: 15

CDR3 protein: CASSATPGDGGYTF
CDR3 DNA: TGTGCCAGCAGCGCCACCCCAGGGGATGGCGGCTACACCTTC
D gene: -
V gene: TRBV5-6
J gene: TRBJ1-2
clone size: few
CDR3 length: 14

CDR3 protein: CASSFPRLQETQYF
CDR3 DNA: TGTGCCAGCAGCTTCCCTAGGCTCCAAGAGACCCAGTACTTC
D gene: -
V gene: TRBV7-2
J gene: TRBJ2-5
clone size: many
CDR3 length: 14

CDR3 protein: CASGLAGSTDTQYF
CDR3 DNA: TGTGCTAGTGGTTTAGCGGGTAGCACAGATACGCAGTATTTT
D gene: -
V gene: TRBV12-5
J gene: TRBJ2-3
clone size: many
CDR3 length: 14

CDR3 protein: CASSSRLAGFNEQFF
CDR3 DNA: TGTGCCAGCAGCTCAAGACTAGCGGGTTTCAATGAGCAGTTCTTC
D gene: TRBD2
V gene: TRBV9
J gene: TRBJ2-1
clone size: -
CDR3 length: 15

CDR3 protein: CSARDWEDTQYF
CDR3 DNA: TGCAGTGCTAGAGATTGGGAAGATACGCAGTATTTT
D gene: -
V gene: TRBV20-1
J gene: TRBJ2-3
clone size: many
CDR3 length: 12